The present T cell receptor beta chain was sequenced within a study of T cells in Graves' hyperthyroidism and ophthalmopathy. CDR1 and CDR2 from the germline V gene are LNHDA and SQIVND (reference sequence). The CDR3 loop spans 17 amino acids. Trimming at V came to 4 bases and at J to 3 bases, leaving 9 bases not matched to a gene. There are a few counts of this clonotype. What it recognizes is unknown. Study outcomes and limitations: The model forecast ophthalmopathy, anticipating it by a median around 6.5 months before onset. Also found in blood were most expanded thyroid clonotypes above 0.001.

Diagnoses rested on clinical symptoms, serum thyroxine and TRAb, thyroid ultrasound and orbital computed tomography. Extraction of PBMCs used roughly 9.6 ml of fresh peripheral blood. The CDR3 regions of TCR beta were amplified from RNA transcripts. The HTBI primer set drove a first-round RT-PCR of the TCR CDR3. TCRdb fed the multiplex PCR reads into MiXCR, producing one record per CDR3 protein. Among about 480,000 distinct CDR3 sequences listed, about 20% were seen once. The source of this sequence is a woman between 65 and 79 years old with Graves' ophthalmopathy. The chain recombines TRBV19 with TRBJ2-7, with 13 bases lining up with TRBD2. The specimen was blood. The CDR3 DNA reads TGTGCCAGTAGTACCTGGACTAGCGGGAGAAGGAGCTACGAGCAGTACTTC. This codes for CASSTWTSGRRSYEQYF.